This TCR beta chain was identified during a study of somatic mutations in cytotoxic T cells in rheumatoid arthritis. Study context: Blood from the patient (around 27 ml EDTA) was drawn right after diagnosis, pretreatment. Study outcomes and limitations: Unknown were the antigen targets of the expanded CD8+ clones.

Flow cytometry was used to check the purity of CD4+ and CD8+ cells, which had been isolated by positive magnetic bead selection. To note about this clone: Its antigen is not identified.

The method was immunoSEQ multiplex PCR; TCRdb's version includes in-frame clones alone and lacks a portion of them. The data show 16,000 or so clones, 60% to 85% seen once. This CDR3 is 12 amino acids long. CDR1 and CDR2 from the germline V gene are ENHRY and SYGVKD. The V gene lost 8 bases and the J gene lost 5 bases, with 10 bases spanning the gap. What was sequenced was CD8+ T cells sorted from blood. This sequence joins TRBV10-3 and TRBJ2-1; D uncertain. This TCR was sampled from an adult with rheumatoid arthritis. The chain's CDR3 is CAILKGNNEQFF. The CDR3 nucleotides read TGTGCCATCTTAAAGGGAAACAATGAGCAGTTCTTC.